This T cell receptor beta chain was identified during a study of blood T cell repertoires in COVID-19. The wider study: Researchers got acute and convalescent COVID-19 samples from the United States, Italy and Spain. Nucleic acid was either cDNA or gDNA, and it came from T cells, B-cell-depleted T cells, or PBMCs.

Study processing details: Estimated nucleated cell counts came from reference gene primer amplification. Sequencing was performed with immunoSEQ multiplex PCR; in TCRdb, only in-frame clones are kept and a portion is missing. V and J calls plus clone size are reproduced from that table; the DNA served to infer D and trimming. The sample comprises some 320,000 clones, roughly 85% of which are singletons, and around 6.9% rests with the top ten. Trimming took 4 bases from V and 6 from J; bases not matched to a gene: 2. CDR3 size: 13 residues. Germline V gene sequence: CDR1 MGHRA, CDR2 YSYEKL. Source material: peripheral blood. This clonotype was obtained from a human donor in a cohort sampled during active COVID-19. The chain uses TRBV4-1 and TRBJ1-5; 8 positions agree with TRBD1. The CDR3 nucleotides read TGCGCCAGCAGCCCGACAGGGGCTCAGCCCCAGCATTTT. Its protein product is CASSPTGAQPQHF.